Sequencing of this T cell receptor beta chain was carried out in a study of metastatic and nonmetastatic thyroid tumors. Study as a whole: Repertoire comparison spanned blood and tumor or nodule tissue of malignant and benign thyroid patients.

In its sample, this clone was seen many times. The germline V gene encodes CDR1 MGHRA and CDR2 YSYEKL. This CDR3 is 15 amino acids long. V was trimmed by 4 bases and J by 0 bases, leaving 10 bases between them. TCRdb re-clonotyped the PCR reads through MiXCR. The sample has tens of thousands of clones, around 20% seen once. Every patient underwent thyroid surgery untreated. This chain connects TRBV4-1 to TRBJ2-4; D possibly corresponds to TRBD2 (6 bases). Sequenced sample: blood. The origin of this receptor is a female donor with papillary thyroid cancer or a benign thyroid nodule (not recorded which). Some clones in this sample may be carry-over from other donors' samples. CDR3 bases: TGCGCCAGCAGCCCCGGGAGAGTAGCCAAAAACATTCAGTACTTC. Its protein product is CASSPGRVAKNIQYF.